This TCR beta chain was captured by sequencing in a study of T cells after posttransplantation cyclophosphamide. The CDR3 covers 15 residues. Germline CDR1 and CDR2: SNHLY and FYNNEI. Trimming left V 2 bases short and J 0 bases short, with 10 bases between. Sequencing used immunoSEQ multiplex PCR; TCRdb keeps in-frame clones, though not all of them. There are around 35,000 clones in the sample, none observed a single time. This clone was counted at least ten times. Antigen specificity is unknown. General observations from the study: Skin or GI-infiltrating T cells shared few TRB sequences with blood. Later blood repertoires were often dominated by clones from the donor CD8+ memory compartment.

The chain joins TRBV2 to TRBJ1-2; D is ambiguous. Sequencing was carried out using PBMCs. This clonotype was obtained from a woman aged 45-65 years in good health and a related stem cell transplant donor. CDR3 in amino acids: CASSEPYSPNYGYTF. CDR3 nucleotide sequence: TGTGCCAGCAGTGAACCCTACAGTCCTAACTATGGCTACACCTTC.